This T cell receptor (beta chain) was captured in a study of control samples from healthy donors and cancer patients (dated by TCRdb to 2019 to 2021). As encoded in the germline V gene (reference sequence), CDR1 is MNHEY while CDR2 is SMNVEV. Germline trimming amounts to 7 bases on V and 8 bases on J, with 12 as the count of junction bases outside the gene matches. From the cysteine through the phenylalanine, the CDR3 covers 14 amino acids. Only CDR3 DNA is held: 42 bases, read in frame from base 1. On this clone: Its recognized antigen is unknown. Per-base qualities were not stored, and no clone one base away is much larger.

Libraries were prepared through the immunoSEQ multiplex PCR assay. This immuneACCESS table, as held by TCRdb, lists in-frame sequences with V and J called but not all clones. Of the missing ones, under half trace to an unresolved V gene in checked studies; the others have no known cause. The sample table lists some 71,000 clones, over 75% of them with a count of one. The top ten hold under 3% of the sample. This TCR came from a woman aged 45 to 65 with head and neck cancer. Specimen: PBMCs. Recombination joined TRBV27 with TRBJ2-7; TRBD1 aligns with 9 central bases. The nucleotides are TGTGCCAGCAAAGCCGGGACAGGGAATTTCAAGCAGTACTTC. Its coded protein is CASKAGTGNFKQYF.